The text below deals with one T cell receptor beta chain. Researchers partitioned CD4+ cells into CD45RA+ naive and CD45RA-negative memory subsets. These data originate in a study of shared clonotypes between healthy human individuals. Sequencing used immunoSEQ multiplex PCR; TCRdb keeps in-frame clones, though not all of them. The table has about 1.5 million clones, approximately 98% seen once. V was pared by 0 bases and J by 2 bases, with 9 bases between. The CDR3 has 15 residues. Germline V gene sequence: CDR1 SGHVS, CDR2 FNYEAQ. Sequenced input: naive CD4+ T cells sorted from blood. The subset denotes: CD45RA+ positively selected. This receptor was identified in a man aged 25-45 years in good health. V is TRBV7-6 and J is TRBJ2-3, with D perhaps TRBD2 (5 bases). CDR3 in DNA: TGTGCCAGCAGCTTAGCAGGACTTATCACAGATACGCAGTATTTT. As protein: CASSLAGLITDTQYF.